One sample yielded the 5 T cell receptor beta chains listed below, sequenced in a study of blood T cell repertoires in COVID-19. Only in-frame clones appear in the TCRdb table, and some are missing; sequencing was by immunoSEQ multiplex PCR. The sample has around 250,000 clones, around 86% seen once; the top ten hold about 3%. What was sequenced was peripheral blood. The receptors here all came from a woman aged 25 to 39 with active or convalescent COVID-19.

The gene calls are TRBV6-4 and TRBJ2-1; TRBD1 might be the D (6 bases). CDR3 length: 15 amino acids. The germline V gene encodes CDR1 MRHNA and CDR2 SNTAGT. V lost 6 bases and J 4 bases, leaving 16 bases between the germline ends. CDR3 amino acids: CASSEGDGLYNEQFF. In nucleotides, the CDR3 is TGTGCCAGCAGCGAGGGGGACGGATTATACAATGAGCAGTTCTTC.

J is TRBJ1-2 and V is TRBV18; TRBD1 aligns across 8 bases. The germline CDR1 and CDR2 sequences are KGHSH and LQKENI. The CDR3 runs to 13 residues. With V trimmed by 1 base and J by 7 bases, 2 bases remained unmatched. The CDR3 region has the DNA TGTGCCAGCTCACCACTACAGGGGGGTGGCTACACCTTC. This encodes CASSPLQGGGYTF.

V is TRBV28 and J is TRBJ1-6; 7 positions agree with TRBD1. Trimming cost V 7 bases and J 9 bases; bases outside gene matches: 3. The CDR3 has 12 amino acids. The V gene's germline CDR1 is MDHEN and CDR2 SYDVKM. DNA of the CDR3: TGTGCCAGCACCAGGGGGAGTTCACCCCTCCACTTT. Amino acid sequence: CASTRGSSPLHF.

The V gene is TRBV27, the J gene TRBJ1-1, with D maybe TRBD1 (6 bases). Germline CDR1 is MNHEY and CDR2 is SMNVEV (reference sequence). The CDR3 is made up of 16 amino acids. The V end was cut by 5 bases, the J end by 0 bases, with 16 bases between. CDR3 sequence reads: CASSPRRGPLNTEAFF. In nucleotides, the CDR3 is TGTGCCAGCAGTCCCCGCAGGGGACCTCTGAACACTGAAGCTTTCTTT.

The CDR3 DNA follows: TGTGCCAGCAGATACAGGGTTAATGAAAAACTGTTTTTT. It encodes CASRYRVNEKLFF. This rearrangement joins TRBV2 to TRBJ1-4; maybe TRBD1 (6 bases). The CDR3 spans 13 residues. Trimming shortened V by 6 bases and J by 4 bases, and 9 bases separated the two germline ends. Germline V gives CDR1 SNHLY, CDR2 FYNNEI.